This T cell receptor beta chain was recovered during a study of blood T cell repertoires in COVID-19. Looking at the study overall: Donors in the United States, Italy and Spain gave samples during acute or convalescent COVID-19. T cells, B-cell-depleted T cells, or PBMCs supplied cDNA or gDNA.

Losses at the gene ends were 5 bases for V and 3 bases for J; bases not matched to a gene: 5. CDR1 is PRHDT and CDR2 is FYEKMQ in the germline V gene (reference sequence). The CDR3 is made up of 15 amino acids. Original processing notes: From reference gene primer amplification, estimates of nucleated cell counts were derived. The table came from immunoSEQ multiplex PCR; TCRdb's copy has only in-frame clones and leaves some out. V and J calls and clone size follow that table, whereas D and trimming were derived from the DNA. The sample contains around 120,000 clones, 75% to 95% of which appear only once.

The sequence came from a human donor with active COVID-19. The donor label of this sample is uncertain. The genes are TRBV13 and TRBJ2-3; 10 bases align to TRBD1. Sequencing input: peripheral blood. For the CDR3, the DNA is TGTGCCAGCAGCCCGGGACAGGGGCTGACAGATACGCAGTATTTT. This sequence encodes CASSPGQGLTDTQYF. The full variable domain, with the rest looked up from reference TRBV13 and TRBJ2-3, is AAGVIQSPRHLIKEKRETATLKCYPIPRHDTVYWYQQGPGQDPQFLISFYEKMQSDKGSIPDRFSAQQFSDYHSELNMSSLELGDSALYFCASSPGQGLTDTQYFGPGTRLTVL.